This entry lists 4 T cell receptor beta chains sequenced from one sample in a study of blood T cell repertoires in COVID-19. Using immunoSEQ multiplex PCR, the repertoire was profiled, and TCRdb retains in-frame clones only, with some absent. Here the sample spans nearly 350,000 clones, 80% to 90% being singletons. Source material: peripheral blood. The receptors here all came from a man aged 25-45 years with active or convalescent COVID-19.

This chain joins TRBV29-1 and TRBJ2-7; D is perhaps TRBD1 (5 bases). This CDR3 is built from 13 residues. Germline CDR1 reads SQVTM; CDR2 reads ANQGSEA. Trimming took off 0 bases at V and 0 bases at J, with 6 bases between the two ends. The CDR3: CSVEEDSSYEQYF. The DNA for the CDR3 is TGCAGCGTTGAAGAAGACAGCTCCTACGAGCAGTACTTC.

The CDR3, as DNA: TGCGCCAGCAGCTGGCCGCACGGGGGTGGACTCAACAATGAGCAGTTCTTC. Protein: CASSWPHGGGLNNEQFF. The gene calls are TRBV5-1 and TRBJ2-1; tentative D call: TRBD2 (6 bases). CDR3 size: 17 residues. CDR1 SGHRS and CDR2 YFSETQ come from the germline V gene. V was cut by 3 bases and J by 5 bases, with 21 bases left in between.

The chain couples TRBV7-6 to TRBJ2-2; D is perhaps TRBD2 (5 bases). V was shortened by 5 bases and J by 2 bases, with 15 bases between the two germline ends. The CDR3 has 16 amino acids. Per the germline V gene, CDR1 is SGHVS and CDR2 is FNYEAQ. CDR3 loop: CASSPRGSGNTGELFF. CDR3 bases: TGTGCCAGCAGCCCCCGTGGGAGCGGAAACACCGGGGAGCTGTTTTTT.

The V gene is TRBV4-1, the J gene TRBJ2-1, with D unresolved. Germline-derived CDR1 and CDR2 are MGHRA and YSYEKL. Deletions cut 1 base from V and 6 bases from J, with 10 bases between. This CDR3 has 14 amino acids. The CDR3 is CASSQVYSPNEQFF. In nucleotides, the CDR3 is TGCGCCAGCAGCCAAGTTTATAGCCCCAATGAGCAGTTCTTC.